Only one count was recorded for the clone carrying this T cell receptor (beta chain). Its antigen is still unknown. The entry originates in a study of cytomegalovirus exposure and HLA in healthy donors. General observations from the study: According to an earlier analysis, most TCR beta V segments yielded productive rearrangements about 87% or about 30% of the time.

Germline CDR1 and CDR2: LNHDA and SQIVND (reference sequence). Trimming took off 1 base at V and 7 bases at J, with 13 bases between the two ends. The CDR3 loop spans 15 amino acids. PCR amplification relied on 60 Vbeta primers (plus 13 Jbeta primers). Source study methods: An analysis that came later counted around 80 million unique TCR beta chains, some 11 million shared. Assay used: immunoSEQ multiplex PCR; TCRdb lists only in-frame clones, some missing. V, J and clone size are taken as reported in that table, and D and trimming were inferred from the DNA itself. The sample lists around 200,000 clones, roughly 80% occurring once.

The material sequenced was PBMCs. The chain recombines TRBV19 with TRBJ1-4, with D possibly being TRBD1 (5 bases). This receptor was identified in a boy aged 5-17 years in good health and CMV-seronegative. The CDR3 DNA reads TGTGCCAGTAGTATAGGGGCAGGGCGAGGTGAAAAACTGTTTTTT. It yields the protein CASSIGAGRGEKLFF.